This is a list of T cell receptor beta chains from one sample in a study of identical twins. TCRdb ran MiXCR on the 5' RACE reads and lists one entry per CDR3 protein. The sample records 1.5 million or so distinct CDR3 sequences, more than 30% being singletons. Sample: cord blood. The receptors come from a newborn girl in good health. CDR3s include the opening cysteine and the closing phenylalanine or tryptophan. The D gene is left open where the match is weak.

d_call j_call v_call cdr3_aa
TRBD1 - TRBV2 CASSRQGPSCEQYF
TRBD2 TRBJ2-1 TRBV3-1 CASSQGLSLADEQFF
TRBD2 TRBJ2-1 TRBV25-1 CASSVRGLAGTEQFF
- TRBJ2-3 TRBV20-1 CSARVNRDWFSSTDTRYF
- TRBJ1-2 TRBV20-1 CSASSQGLFYGYTF
- TRBJ2-1 TRBV20-1 CSASRGRYSYNEQFF
- TRBJ2-7 TRBV7-8 CASSLSYRETYNEQYF
- TRBJ2-2 TRBV5-1 CASSTERMGTGELFF
- TRBJ2-7 TRBV12-3/TRBV12-4 CASSFRDEHYEQYF
- TRBJ1-6 TRBV6-2/TRBV6-3 CASGTGTLSSPLHF
TRBD2 TRBJ2-7 TRBV10-3 CAISVFGREPSYEQYF
TRBD2 TRBJ2-1 TRBV10-1 CASSEEAGASSYNEQFF
- TRBJ2-2 TRBV2 CASSVWGTGELFF
TRBD1 TRBJ1-2 TRBV7-2 CASSSTQGGYTF
- TRBJ2-2 TRBV5-1 CASSLDSGRRNGELFF
TRBD2 TRBJ2-3 TRBV7-9 CASSLSSSGKDTQYF
- TRBJ2-7 TRBV3-1 CASSQEWSGRYEQYF
- TRBJ1-4 TRBV20-1 CSANAPDNEKLFF
TRBD1 TRBJ2-5 TRBV11-1 CASSLGFVWCRGCQETQYF
- TRBJ2-1 TRBV27 CASSWRGPSYNEQFF
TRBD1 TRBJ2-1 TRBV5-1 CASRPLGGHNEQFF
TRBD1 TRBJ1-2 TRBV27 CAGSFHVPLDRDYGYTF
- TRBJ2-5 TRBV20-1 CSARQRPTGEQYF
- TRBJ2-7 TRBV21-1 CASSKEGPGQDPYEQYF
TRBD1 TRBJ2-1 TRBV20-1 CSASDRGRTHNEQFF